This T cell receptor (beta chain) comes out of a study of T-cell reconstitution after alpha-beta-depleted transplantation in children. This clonotype was detected ten times or more. Germline CDR1 and CDR2: DFQATT and SNEGSKA (reference sequence). V was cut by 5 bases and J by 2 bases, with 19 bases left in between. This CDR3 has 15 amino acids. Unique molecular identifiers were incorporated when the TCRbeta library was constructed. MiXCR, applied by TCRdb to the PCR reads, yields one record per CDR3 protein. The table shows approximately 200,000 distinct CDR3 sequences, with roughly 15% occurring only once.

The sequenced sample was PBMCs from the stem cell graft donor, obtained from the stem cell graft. The receptor was isolated from a human donor who donated a stem cell graft to a child with acute lymphoblastic leukemia. V gene TRBV20-1 combines with J gene TRBJ2-7; D not certain. CDR3 nucleotides: TGCAGTGCTCAAGAGTTGCCTAACCTTACCTACGAGCAGTACTTC. Residues: CSAQELPNLTYEQYF.